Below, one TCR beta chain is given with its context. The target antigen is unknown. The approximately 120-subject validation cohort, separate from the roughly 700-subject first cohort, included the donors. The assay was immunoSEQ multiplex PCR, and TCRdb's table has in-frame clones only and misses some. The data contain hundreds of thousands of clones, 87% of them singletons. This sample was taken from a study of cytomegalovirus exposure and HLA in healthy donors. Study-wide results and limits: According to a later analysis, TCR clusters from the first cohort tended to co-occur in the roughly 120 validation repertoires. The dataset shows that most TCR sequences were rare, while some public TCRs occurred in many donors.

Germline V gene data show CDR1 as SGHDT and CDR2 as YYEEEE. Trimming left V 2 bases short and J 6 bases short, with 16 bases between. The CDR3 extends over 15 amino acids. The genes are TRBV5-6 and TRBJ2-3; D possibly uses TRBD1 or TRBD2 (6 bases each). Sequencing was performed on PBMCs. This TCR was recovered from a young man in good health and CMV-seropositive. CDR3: CASSFRQDYIDTQYF. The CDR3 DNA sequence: TGTGCCAGCAGCTTCCGACAGGACTACATCGATACGCAGTATTTT.